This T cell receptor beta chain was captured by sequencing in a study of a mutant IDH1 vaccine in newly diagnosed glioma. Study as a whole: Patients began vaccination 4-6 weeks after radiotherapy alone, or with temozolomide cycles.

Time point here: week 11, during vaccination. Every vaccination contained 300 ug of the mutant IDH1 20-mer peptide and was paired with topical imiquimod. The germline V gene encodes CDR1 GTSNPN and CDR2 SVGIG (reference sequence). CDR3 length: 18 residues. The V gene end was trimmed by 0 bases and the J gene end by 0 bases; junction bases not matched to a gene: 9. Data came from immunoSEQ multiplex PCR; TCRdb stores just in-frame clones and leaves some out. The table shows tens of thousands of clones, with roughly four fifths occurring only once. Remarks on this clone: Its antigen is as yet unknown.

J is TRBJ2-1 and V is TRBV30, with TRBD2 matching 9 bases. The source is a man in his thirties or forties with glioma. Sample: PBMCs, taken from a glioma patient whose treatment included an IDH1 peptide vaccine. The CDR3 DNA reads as TGTGCCTGGAGTGTACGCGGGACTAGCTTAAGCTCCTACAATGAGCAGTTCTTC. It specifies CAWSVRGTSLSSYNEQFF.